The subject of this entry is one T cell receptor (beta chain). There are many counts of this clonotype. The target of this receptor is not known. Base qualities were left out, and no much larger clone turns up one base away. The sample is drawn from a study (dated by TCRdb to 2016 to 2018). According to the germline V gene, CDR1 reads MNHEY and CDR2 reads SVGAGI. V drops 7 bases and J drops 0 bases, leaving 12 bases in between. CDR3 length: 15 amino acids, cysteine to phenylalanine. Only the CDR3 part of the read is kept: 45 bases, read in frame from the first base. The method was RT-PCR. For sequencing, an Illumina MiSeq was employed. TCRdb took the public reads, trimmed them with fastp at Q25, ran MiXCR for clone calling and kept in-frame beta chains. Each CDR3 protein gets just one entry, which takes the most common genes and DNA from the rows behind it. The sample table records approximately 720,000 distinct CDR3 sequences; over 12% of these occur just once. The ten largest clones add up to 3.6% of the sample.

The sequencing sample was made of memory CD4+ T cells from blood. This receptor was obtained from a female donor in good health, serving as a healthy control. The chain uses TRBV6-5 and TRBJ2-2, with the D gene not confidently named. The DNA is TGTGCCAGCACCCACACAAACCCGAACACCGGGGAGCTGTTTTTT. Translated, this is CASTHTNPNTGELFF.